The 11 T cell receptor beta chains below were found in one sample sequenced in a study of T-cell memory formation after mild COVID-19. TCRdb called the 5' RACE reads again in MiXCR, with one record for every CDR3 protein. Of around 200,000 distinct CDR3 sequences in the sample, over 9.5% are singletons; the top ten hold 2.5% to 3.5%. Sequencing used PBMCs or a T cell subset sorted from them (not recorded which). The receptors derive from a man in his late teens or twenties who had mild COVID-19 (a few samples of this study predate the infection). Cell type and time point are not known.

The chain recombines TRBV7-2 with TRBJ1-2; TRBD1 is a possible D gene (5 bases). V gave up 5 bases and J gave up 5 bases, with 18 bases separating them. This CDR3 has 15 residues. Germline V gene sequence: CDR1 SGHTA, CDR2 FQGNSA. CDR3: CASSPRQSGGYGYTF. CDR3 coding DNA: TGTGCCAGCAGCCCGAGACAGAGCGGAGGATATGGCTACACCTTC.

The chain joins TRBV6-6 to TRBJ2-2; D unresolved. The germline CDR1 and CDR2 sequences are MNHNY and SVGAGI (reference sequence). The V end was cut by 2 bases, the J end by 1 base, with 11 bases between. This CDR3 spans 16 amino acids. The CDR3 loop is CASSYGPPGNTGELFF. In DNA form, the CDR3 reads TGTGCCAGCAGTTACGGACCCCCGGGGAACACCGGGGAGCTGTTTTTT.

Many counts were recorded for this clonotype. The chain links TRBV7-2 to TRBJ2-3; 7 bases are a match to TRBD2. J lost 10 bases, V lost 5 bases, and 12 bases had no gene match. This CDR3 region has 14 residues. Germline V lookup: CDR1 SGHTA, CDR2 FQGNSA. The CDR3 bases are TGTGCCAGCAGCGGAGAGCGGGACCGCCCTTCGCAGTATTTT. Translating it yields CASSGERDRPSQYF.

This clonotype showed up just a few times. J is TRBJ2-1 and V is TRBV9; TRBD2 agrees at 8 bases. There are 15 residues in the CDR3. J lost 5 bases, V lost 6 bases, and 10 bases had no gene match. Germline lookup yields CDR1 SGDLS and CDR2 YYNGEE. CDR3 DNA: TGTGCCAGCACCCCGACGGGGGGGACCCACAATGAGCAGTTCTTC. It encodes CASTPTGGTHNEQFF.

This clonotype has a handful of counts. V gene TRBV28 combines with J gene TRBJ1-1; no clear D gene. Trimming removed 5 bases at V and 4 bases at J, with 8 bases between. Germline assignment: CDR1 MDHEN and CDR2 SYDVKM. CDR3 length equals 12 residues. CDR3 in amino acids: CASSGTLTEAFF. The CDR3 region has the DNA TGTGCCAGCAGTGGAACCCTCACTGAAGCTTTCTTT. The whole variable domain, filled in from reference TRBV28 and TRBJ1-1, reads DVKVTQSSRYLVKRTGEKVFLECVQDMDHENMFWYRQDPGLGLRLIYFSYDVKMKEKGDIPEGYSVSREKKERFSLILESASTNQTSMYLCASSGTLTEAFFGQGTRLTVV.

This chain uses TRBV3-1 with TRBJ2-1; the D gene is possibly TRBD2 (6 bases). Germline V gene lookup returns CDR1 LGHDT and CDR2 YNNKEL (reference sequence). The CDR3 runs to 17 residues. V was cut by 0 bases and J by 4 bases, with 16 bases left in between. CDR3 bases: TGTGCCAGCAGCCAAGAAAACTTCGGGGGAGATTACAATGAGCAGTTCTTC. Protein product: CASSQENFGGDYNEQFF.

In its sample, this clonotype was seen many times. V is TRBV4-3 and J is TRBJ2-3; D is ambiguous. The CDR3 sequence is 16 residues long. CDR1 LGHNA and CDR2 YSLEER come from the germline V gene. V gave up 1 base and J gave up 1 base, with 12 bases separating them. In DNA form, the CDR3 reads TGCGCCAGCAGCCAAGTGCTCCTAGAGGGCACAGATACGCAGTATTTT. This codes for CASSQVLLEGTDTQYF.

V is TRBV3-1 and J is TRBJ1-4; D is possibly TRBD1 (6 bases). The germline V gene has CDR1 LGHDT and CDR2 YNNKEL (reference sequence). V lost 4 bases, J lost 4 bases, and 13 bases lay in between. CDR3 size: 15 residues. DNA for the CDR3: TGTGCCAGCAGCCTCCTATTCAGGGGTAATGAAAAACTGTTTTTT. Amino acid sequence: CASSLLFRGNEKLFF.

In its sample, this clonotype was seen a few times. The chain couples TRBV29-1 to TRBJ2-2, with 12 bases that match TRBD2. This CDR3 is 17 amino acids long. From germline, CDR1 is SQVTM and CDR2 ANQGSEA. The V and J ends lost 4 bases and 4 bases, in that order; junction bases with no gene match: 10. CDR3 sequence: CSVGGLAGGPGTGELFF. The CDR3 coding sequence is TGCAGCGTTGGCGGCCTAGCGGGGGGGCCAGGCACCGGGGAGCTGTTTTTT.

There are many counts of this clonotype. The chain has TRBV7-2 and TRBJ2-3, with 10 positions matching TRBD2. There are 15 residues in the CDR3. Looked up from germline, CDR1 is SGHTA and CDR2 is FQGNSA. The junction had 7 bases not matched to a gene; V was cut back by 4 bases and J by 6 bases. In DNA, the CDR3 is TGTGCCAGCAGCTCGCGAGCGGGGGGGCGTGATACGCAGTATTTT. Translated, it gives CASSSRAGGRDTQYF.

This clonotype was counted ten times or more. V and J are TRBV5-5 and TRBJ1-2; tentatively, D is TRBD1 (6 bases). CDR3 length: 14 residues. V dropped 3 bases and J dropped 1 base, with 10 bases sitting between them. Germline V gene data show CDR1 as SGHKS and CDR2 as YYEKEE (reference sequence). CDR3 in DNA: TGTGCCAGCAGCTGGACAGATGATAACTATGGCTACACCTTC. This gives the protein CASSWTDDNYGYTF.